The 15 T cell receptor beta chains in this list originate from one sample, sequenced in a study of molecular identifiers for immune sequencing clone quantification. TCRdb independently ran MiXCR on the PCR reads; one entry per CDR3 protein. This sample has 90,000 or so distinct CDR3 sequences, with 21% found just once. Sequenced material: naive CD8+ T cells from blood, with Jurkat cell RNA spiked in. Subset reported: FACS-sorted CD8+CD4-CCR7+CD45RA+ naive T cells. These receptors all come from a human donor in good health. Some libraries in this study had Jurkat cell RNA spiked in.

As for this clonotype: This may arise from a read error, as a much more abundant clone is one base away. The gene calls are TRBV2 and TRBJ2-3; D assignment may be TRBD1 or TRBD2 (6 bases each). There are 17 residues in the CDR3. V dropped 3 bases and J dropped 3 bases, with 19 bases sitting between them. Germline V gene lookup returns CDR1 SNHLY and CDR2 FYNNEI. The CDR3 sequence is CASSDGGTLRGTDTQYF. The CDR3 DNA reads TGTGCCAGCAGTGATGGCGGGACACTAAGAGGGACAGATACGCAGTATTTT. Full variable domain (outside the CDR3, taken from reference TRBV2 and TRBJ2-3): EPEVTQTPSHQVTQMGQEVILRCVPISNHLYFYWYRQILGQKVEFLVSFYNNEISEKSEIFDDQFSVERPDGSNFTLKIRSTKLEDSAMYFCASSDGGTLRGTDTQYFGPGTRLTVL.

This clonotype was counted many times. The germline gene is not matched at one end of the junction; a read error may be the cause. CDR3 sequence (DNA): TGTGCCAGCAGCAAGGGAACGGGGGCCCAGGCCTTC. Encoded protein: CASSKGTGAQAF. The chain recombines TRBV9 with TRBJ2-1; D is tentatively TRBD1 or TRBD2 (6 bases each). This CDR3 has 12 amino acids. CDR1 and CDR2 (germline): SGDLS, YYNGEE.

This clonotype occurred many times. The genes are TRBV20-1 and TRBJ2-2; 11 bases are a match to TRBD2. Per germline, CDR1 DFQATT and CDR2 SNEGSKA (reference sequence). V was pared by 0 bases and J by 4 bases, with 7 bases of the junction left unmatched. The CDR3 runs 17 residues. CDR3 nucleotide sequence: TGCAGTGCTAGAGATCAATCTAGCGGGGGGTTCACCGGGGAGCTGTTTTTT. Translating gives CSARDQSSGGFTGELFF.

In its sample, this clonotype was seen many times. V usage is TRBV12-3 or TRBV12-4 and J usage is TRBJ2-5; 9 bases are a match to TRBD1. The J segment lost 2 bases and the V segment lost 6 bases, leaving 7 bases of the junction unmatched. The CDR3 has 15 residues. For the CDR3, the DNA is TGTGCCAGCAGCCGACCGGGACAGGGACAAGAGACCCAGTACTTC. Encoded protein: CASSRPGQGQETQYF.

Ten or more counts support this clonotype. The chain is built from TRBV9 and TRBJ2-3; 8 bases are shared with TRBD2. The CDR3 is made up of 14 amino acids. The J segment lost 4 bases and the V segment lost 2 bases, leaving 3 bases of the junction unmatched. Per the germline V gene, CDR1 is SGDLS and CDR2 is YYNGEE. The CDR3 is CASSVSGAADTQYF. The CDR3 DNA sequence: TGTGCCAGCAGCGTTAGCGGGGCCGCAGATACGCAGTATTTT.

This clonotype was picked up a small number of times. No conserved phenylalanine or tryptophan is present at the end of the CDR3, so a read error is the likely explanation. The rearrangement links TRBV27 to TRBJ1-6; D unresolved. Germline V gene sequence: CDR1 MNHEY, CDR2 SMNVEV (reference sequence). CDR3 length: 13 residues. V was cut by 6 bases and J by 7 bases, with 10 bases left in between. CDR3 sequence: CASRSRGNSPLHL. As DNA, the CDR3 is TGTGCCAGCAGATCTCGTGGGAATTCACCCCTCCACCTT.

Of note for this clonotype: This may arise from a read error, as a much more abundant clone is one base away. This sequence joins TRBV4-1 and TRBJ2-5, with D possibly matching TRBD2 (5 bases). In germline, CDR1 is MGHRA, CDR2 YSYEKL. The CDR3 runs 13 residues. V was cut by 4 bases and J by 5 bases, with 11 bases left in between. DNA of the CDR3: TGCGCCAGCAGCCCGGCTAGCAGGGAGACCCAGTACTTC. Amino acids: CASSPASRETQYF.

This clonotype was recorded many times. CDR3 DNA sequence: TGTGCCAGCAGCCCTCACGGGGGGCGAGATGAGCAGTTCTTC. It encodes CASSPHGGRDEQFF. The chain uses TRBV12-3 or TRBV12-4 and TRBJ2-1, with a weak D call TRBD2 (7 bases). Trimming cost V 6 bases and J 8 bases, with 17 bases left between them. There are 14 residues in the CDR3.

This clonotype was seen ten or more times. This chain links TRBV20-1 with TRBJ2-7, with TRBD2 identical over 7 bases. The CDR3 totals 14 residues. CDR1 is DFQATT, CDR2 SNEGSKA, per germline (reference sequence). The V gene end was trimmed by 4 bases and the J gene end by 0 bases; junction bases not matched to a gene: 6. Here the CDR3 DNA reads TGCAGTGCTACGAGCGGGGTTAGCTCCTACGAGCAGTACTTC. Protein product: CSATSGVSSYEQYF.

J is TRBJ2-1 and V is TRBV11-2; D may match TRBD1 or TRBD2 (6 bases each). This CDR3 is built from 15 residues. Germline V gives CDR1 SGHAT, CDR2 FQNNGV. V was trimmed by 7 bases and J by 4 bases, leaving 17 bases between them. The CDR3 DNA sequence: TGTGCCAGCACCTACGAGGGGGGACCTTACAATGAGCAGTTCTTC. This codes for CASTYEGGPYNEQFF. Supplemented by reference TRBV11-2 and TRBJ2-1, the full variable domain reads EAGVAQSPRYKIIEKRQSVAFWCNPISGHATLYWYQQILGQGPKLLIQFQNNGVVDDSQLPKDRFSAERLKGVDSTLKIQPAKLEDSAVYLCASTYEGGPYNEQFFGPGTRLTVL.

This clonotype came up a few times. The chain's CDR3 is CASSSGTPAYEQYF. The CDR3 nucleotides read TGTGCCAGCAGTTCTGGGACCCCTGCCTACGAGCAGTACTTC. The rearrangement joins TRBV27 to TRBJ2-7; D is tentatively TRBD1 or TRBD2 (5 bases each). Per the germline V gene, CDR1 is MNHEY and CDR2 is SMNVEV (reference sequence). The CDR3 spans 14 residues. Trimming left V 4 bases short and J 2 bases short, with 12 bases between.

This clonotype was picked up many times. The chain combines TRBV6-5 with TRBJ2-4, with D tentatively TRBD1 (5 bases). The CDR3 is made up of 15 amino acids. Germline V CDR1 and CDR2: MNHEY, SVGAGI. Trimming removed 7 bases at V and 0 bases at J, with 13 bases between. The CDR3 loop reads CASTDISRAKNIQYF. The CDR3 DNA reads as TGTGCCAGCACGGACATATCGCGAGCCAAAAACATTCAGTACTTC.

This clonotype was detected many times. A junction boundary mismatches the germline segment, possibly from a read error. The rearrangement links TRBV7-2 to TRBJ2-3, with 8 bases fitting TRBD2. Germline V gives CDR1 SGHTA, CDR2 FQGNSA. This CDR3 is built from 12 residues. The CDR3 DNA reads TGTGCCAGCACCCCCCAACGGGGGGGCACCGATTTT. It translates to CASTPQRGGTDF.

This clonotype was picked up many times. The genes are TRBV12-3 or TRBV12-4 and TRBJ2-4; 14 bases agree with TRBD2. The CDR3 covers 14 residues. V dropped 1 base and J dropped 14; count of bases not matched to a gene: 4. The chain's CDR3 is CASSLGLAGGLKYF. CDR3 DNA sequence: TGTGCCAGCAGTTTAGGACTAGCGGGAGGGCTGAAGTACTTC.

The chain is built from TRBV19 and TRBJ1-2; no definite D call. Trimming stripped 3 bases from V and 4 bases from J, with 18 bases between. Germline V gives CDR1 LNHDA, CDR2 SQIVND (reference sequence). The CDR3 runs to 16 residues. The CDR3 bases are TGTGCCAGTAGTATCGGGGAGGAGCCACTTACCTATGGCTACACCTTC. Translated: CASSIGEEPLTYGYTF.